The present T cell receptor beta chain was sequenced within a study of CD8 T cells in Susac syndrome. Random hexamers primed reverse transcription of roughly 0.5 to 1 ug RNA. Amplification of the TCR beta CDR3 was carried out by immunoSEQ multiplex PCR, which spanned a total of 54 Vbeta and 13 Jbeta segments. A single record per CDR3 protein comes from TCRdb applying MiXCR to the immunoSEQ multiplex PCR reads. The sample has about 300,000 distinct CDR3 sequences; about 89% are singletons. The CDR3 totals 13 residues. Germline lookup yields CDR1 MNHEY and CDR2 SVGEGT. V shed 2 bases and J shed 6 bases, with 11 bases lying between them.

J is TRBJ2-7 and V is TRBV6-2 or TRBV6-3; D is unclear. The sequenced sample consisted of CD8+ T cells from PBMCs. The source is a human donor with multiple sclerosis. For the CDR3, the DNA is TGTGCCAGCAGTTACCCCCGACCGGGCGAGCAGTACTTC. This encodes CASSYPRPGEQYF.